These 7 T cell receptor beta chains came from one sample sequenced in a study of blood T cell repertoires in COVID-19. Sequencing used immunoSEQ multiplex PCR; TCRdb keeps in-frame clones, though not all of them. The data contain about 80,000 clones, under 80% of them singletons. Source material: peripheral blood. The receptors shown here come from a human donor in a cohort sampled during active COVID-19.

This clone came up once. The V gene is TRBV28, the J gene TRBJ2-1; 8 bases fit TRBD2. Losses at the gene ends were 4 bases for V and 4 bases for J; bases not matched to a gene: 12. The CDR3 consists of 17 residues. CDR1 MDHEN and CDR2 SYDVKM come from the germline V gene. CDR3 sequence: CASSSTGGGQRYNEQFF. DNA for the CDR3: TGTGCCAGCAGTTCCACGGGGGGGGGCCAACGATACAATGAGCAGTTCTTC.

The CDR3 region has the DNA TGTGCCAGCAGCTTTACGGTTTTGGATACGCAGTATTTT. Translation: CASSFTVLDTQYF. The chain combines TRBV5-8 with TRBJ2-3, with D hard to call. Germline-derived CDR1 and CDR2 are SGHTS and YDEGEE. Between the trimmed V and J ends, which lost 2 bases and 6 bases, there was a span of 10 bases. This CDR3 has 13 amino acids.

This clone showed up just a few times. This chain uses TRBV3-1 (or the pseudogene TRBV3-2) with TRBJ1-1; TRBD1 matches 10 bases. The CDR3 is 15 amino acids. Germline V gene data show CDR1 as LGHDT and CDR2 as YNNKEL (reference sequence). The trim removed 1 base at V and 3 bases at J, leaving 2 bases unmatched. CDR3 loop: CASSQVGQGDTEAFF. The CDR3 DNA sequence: TGTGCCAGCAGCCAAGTAGGACAGGGGGACACTGAAGCTTTCTTT.

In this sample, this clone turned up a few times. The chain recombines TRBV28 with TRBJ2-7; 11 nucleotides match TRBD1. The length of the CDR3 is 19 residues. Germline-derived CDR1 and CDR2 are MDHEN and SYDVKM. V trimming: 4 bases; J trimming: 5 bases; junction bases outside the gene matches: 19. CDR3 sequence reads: CASSSYDVGTGGSLDEQYF. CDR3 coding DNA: TGTGCCAGCAGTTCATATGACGTCGGGACAGGGGGTTCTCTCGACGAGCAGTACTTC.

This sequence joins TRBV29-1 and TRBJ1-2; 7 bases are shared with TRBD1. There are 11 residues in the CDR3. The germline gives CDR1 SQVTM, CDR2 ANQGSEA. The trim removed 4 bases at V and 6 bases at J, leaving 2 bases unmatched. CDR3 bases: TGCAGCGTTGGCAGGGGGGATGGCTACACCTTC. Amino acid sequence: CSVGRGDGYTF.

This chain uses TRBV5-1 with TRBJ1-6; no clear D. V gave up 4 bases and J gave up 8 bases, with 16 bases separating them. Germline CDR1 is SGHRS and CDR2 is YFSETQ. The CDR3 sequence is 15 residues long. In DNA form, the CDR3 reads TGCGCCAGCAGCAACGTAGGATCCCAGGATTCACCCCTCCACTTT. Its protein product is CASSNVGSQDSPLHF.

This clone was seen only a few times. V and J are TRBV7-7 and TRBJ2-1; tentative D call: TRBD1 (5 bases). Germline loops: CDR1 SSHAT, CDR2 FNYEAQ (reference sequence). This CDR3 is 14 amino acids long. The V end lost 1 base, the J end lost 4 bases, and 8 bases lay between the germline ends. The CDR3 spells CASSLGGGYNEQFF. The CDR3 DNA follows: TGTGCCAGCAGCTTAGGGGGCGGTTACAATGAGCAGTTCTTC.